This T cell receptor (beta chain) was captured by sequencing in a study of shared clonotypes between healthy human individuals. Germline V CDR1 and CDR2: LNHNV, YYDKDF (reference sequence). The CDR3 runs to 15 residues. The V end lost 4 bases, the J end lost 6 bases, and 18 bases lay between the germline ends. For unsorted PBMC, 300 ng DNA per replicate equaled approximately 30,000 T cell genomes. TCRdb's copy holds only in-frame clones and misses some; the assay was immunoSEQ multiplex PCR. The repertoire includes about 470,000 clones, around 79% of them detected once, and about 12% sits in the top ten.

Material: PBMCs. V gene TRBV15 combines with J gene TRBJ1-2; D unclear. The sequence derives from a woman aged 40-49 years in good health. Some clones in this sample may be carry-over from other donors' samples. The CDR3 DNA is TGTGCCACCAGCAACTTTATAGCTTCCCCCCATGGCTACACCTTC. This sequence encodes CATSNFIASPHGYTF.